Listed below are T cell receptor beta chains from one sample, sequenced in a study of blood T cell repertoires in COVID-19. TCRdb keeps only in-frame clones here, not all; method: immunoSEQ multiplex PCR. The sample carries roughly 150,000 clones, about four fifths recorded once. Sequencing input: peripheral blood. Source of these receptors: a woman older than 75 with acute or convalescent COVID-19. Each CDR3 is given with its conserved first and last residue. A D gene is named only where the DNA matches it firmly. A row's size may be missing; if present it is once, few, many or a size class.

d_gene	v_gene	abundance	j_gene	CDR3aa	CDR3nt
.	TRBV2	once	TRBJ2-4	CASSQGRQGGRNIQYF	TGTGCCAGCAGTCAAGGACGTCAAGGGGGAAGAAACATTCAGTACTTC
.	TRBV5-4	.	TRBJ1-6	CASSWGQNSPLHF	TGTGCCAGCAGCTGGGGGCAGAATTCACCCCTCCACTTT
TRBD1	TRBV18	.	TRBJ2-2	CASSPTGGAAGELFF	TGTGCCAGCTCACCGACAGGGGGGGCCGCCGGGGAGCTGTTTTTT
TRBD1	TRBV9	.	TRBJ1-1	CASSGRQGLNTEAFF	TGTGCCAGCAGCGGACGACAGGGGTTGAACACTGAAGCTTTCTTT
.	TRBV19	.	TRBJ1-5	CASARSRGGQPQHF	TGTGCCAGCGCGAGGTCAAGGGGTGGGCAGCCCCAGCATTTT
.	TRBV20-1	.	TRBJ2-5	CSASRQREETQYF	TGCAGTGCTAGTCGGCAGAGGGAAGAGACCCAGTACTTC
.	TRBV7-2	once	TRBJ2-3	CASSLASGTDTQYF	TGTGCCAGCAGCTTGGCTAGCGGCACAGATACGCAGTATTTT
TRBD1	TRBV2	.	TRBJ1-5	CAITIPGQGQKNQPQHF	TGTGCCATCACGATACCGGGACAGGGCCAGAAAAATCAGCCCCAGCATTTT
TRBD2	TRBV27	.	TRBJ2-1	CASSFGVGRSYNEQFF	TGTGCCAGCAGTTTCGGTGTCGGGAGGTCCTACAATGAGCAGTTCTTC
TRBD1	TRBV7-2	.	TRBJ2-7	CASSLAPTGLTYEQYF	TGTGCCAGCAGCTTAGCCCCGACAGGGTTGACCTACGAGCAGTACTTC
.	TRBV2	few	TRBJ1-4	CASRGRGANEKLFF	TGTGCCAGCAGGGGCAGGGGAGCTAATGAAAAACTGTTTTTT
TRBD1	TRBV30	.	TRBJ1-5	CAWRGTGGSNQPQHF	TGTGCCTGGAGAGGGACAGGGGGGAGCAATCAGCCCCAGCATTTT
TRBD1	TRBV7-2	.	TRBJ1-4	CASSPQGGRANEKLFF	TGTGCCAGCAGCCCCCAGGGGGGAAGAGCTAATGAAAAACTGTTTTTT
TRBD1	TRBV11-2	.	TRBJ2-3	CASSRPSGGAADTQYF	TGTGCCAGCAGCCGACCTTCAGGGGGCGCGGCAGATACGCAGTATTTT
TRBD1	TRBV5-8	.	TRBJ1-1	CASSPRTGMNTEAFF	TGTGCCAGCAGCCCACGGACAGGGATGAACACTGAAGCTTTCTTT
TRBD1	TRBV6-6	few	TRBJ2-7	CASREKGQGSYEQYF	TGTGCCAGCAGGGAAAAGGGACAGGGCTCCTACGAGCAGTACTTC
TRBD1	TRBV19	once	TRBJ1-4	CASSDRGEEKLFF	TGTGCCAGTAGCGACAGGGGGGAGGAAAAACTGTTTTTT
TRBD2	TRBV5-1	.	TRBJ2-1	CASSPQSGRPNEQFF	TGCGCCAGCAGCCCCCAGAGCGGGAGGCCCAATGAGCAGTTCTTC
TRBD2	TRBV9	.	TRBJ2-5	CASSVLAGVEETQYF	TGTGCCAGCAGCGTCCTAGCGGGAGTTGAAGAGACCCAGTACTTC
.	TRBV11-2	.	TRBJ2-1	CASSFRDFAYNEQFF	TGTGCCAGCAGCTTCCGGGACTTCGCCTACAATGAGCAGTTCTTC
TRBD2	TRBV11-3	.	TRBJ2-2	CASSPSGTTGELFF	TGTGCCAGCAGCCCTAGCGGGACCACCGGGGAGCTGTTTTTT
.	TRBV10-1	.	TRBJ2-7	CASLVHHPYEQYF	TGCGCCAGCCTTGTACACCACCCCTACGAGCAGTACTTC
.	TRBV2	.	TRBJ2-7	CASSAARGSYEQYF	TGTGCCAGCAGTGCAGCTCGAGGCTCCTACGAGCAGTACTTC
.	TRBV5-1	.	TRBJ1-1	CASSLVAGSNTEAFF	TGCGCCAGCAGCTTGGTGGCAGGTTCGAACACTGAAGCTTTCTTT
TRBD1	TRBV5-1	once	TRBJ1-3	CASSSQGVPGNTIYF	TGCGCCAGCAGCTCTCAGGGGGTCCCTGGAAACACCATATATTTT
TRBD1	TRBV5-1	.	TRBJ1-1	CASSPDRPMAEAFF	TGCGCCAGCAGCCCGGACAGGCCCATGGCTGAAGCTTTCTTT
TRBD1	TRBV3-1/TRBV3-2	.	TRBJ1-6	CASGDRGSYNSPLHF	TGTGCCAGCGGGGACAGGGGCTCCTATAATTCACCCCTCCACTTT
TRBD2	TRBV11-3	.	TRBJ2-5	CASSWGLAGVETQYF	TGTGCCAGCAGCTGGGGACTAGCGGGAGTAGAGACCCAGTACTTC
.	TRBV18	.	TRBJ1-5	CASSLHSNQPQHF	TGTGCCAGCTCACTACATAGCAATCAGCCCCAGCATTTT
.	TRBV7-2	.	TRBJ2-1	CASSLRSGREQFF	TGTGCCAGCAGCTTACGCTCGGGGAGGGAGCAGTTCTTC
TRBD1	TRBV7-9	.	TRBJ1-2	CASSIAGGGDGYTF	TGTGCCAGCAGCATCGCAGGGGGCGGCGATGGCTACACCTTC
TRBD1	TRBV2	.	TRBJ1-4	CASRGRTGNEKLFF	TGTGCCAGCAGGGGAAGGACAGGGAATGAAAAACTGTTTTTT
.	TRBV7-6	.	TRBJ1-2	CASSPGTPNYGYTF	TGTGCCAGCAGCCCGGGGACACCTAACTATGGCTACACCTTC
.	TRBV10-1	.	TRBJ2-7	CASRWHYEQYF	TGCGCCAGCAGATGGCATTACGAGCAGTACTTC
TRBD2	TRBV6-5	.	TRBJ2-1	CASRTLTSGNEQFF	TGTGCCAGCAGAACCTTGACTAGCGGCAATGAGCAGTTCTTC
TRBD1	TRBV19	few	TRBJ1-2	CASTTGQGGDGYTF	TGTGCCAGTACCACGGGACAGGGAGGTGATGGCTACACCTTC
.	TRBV6-5	.	TRBJ1-2	CASIGSTTGYTF	TGTGCCAGCATTGGCAGTACTACCGGCTACACCTTC
.	TRBV12-5	.	TRBJ2-3	CASGLLGTDTQYF	TGTGCTAGTGGTTTACTAGGGACAGATACGCAGTATTTT
TRBD2	TRBV2	few	TRBJ2-7	CASSGTSGYYEQYF	TGTGCCAGCAGTGGGACTAGCGGGTACTACGAGCAGTACTTC
TRBD1	TRBV4-1	few	TRBJ1-1	CASSQEGDRGEAFF	TGCGCCAGCAGCCAAGAAGGGGACAGAGGAGAAGCTTTCTTT
.	TRBV2	.	TRBJ2-3	CASMVQGRTDTQYF	TGTGCCAGCATGGTGCAGGGCCGCACAGATACGCAGTATTTT
TRBD2	TRBV30	.	TRBJ2-7	CAWSVPKGGVEQYF	TGTGCCTGGAGTGTACCCAAGGGAGGGGTCGAGCAGTACTTC
TRBD1	TRBV19	few	TRBJ1-2	CASNSGTGIGDNYGYTF	TGTGCCAGTAATTCCGGGACAGGGATAGGGGATAACTATGGCTACACCTTC
TRBD1	TRBV18	.	TRBJ2-1	CASSPQTGVNEQFF	TGTGCCAGCTCACCCCAGACAGGGGTCAATGAGCAGTTCTTC
.	TRBV3-1/TRBV3-2	.	TRBJ1-6	CASSQVANSPLHF	TGTGCCAGCAGCCAAGTGGCAAATTCACCCCTCCACTTT
.	TRBV5-1	.	TRBJ2-5	CASSLGGIEETQYF	TGCGCCAGCAGCTTGGGAGGGATTGAAGAGACCCAGTACTTC
TRBD1	TRBV2	many	TRBJ1-2	CASRPGQGDGYTF	TGTGCCAGCAGACCGGGACAGGGGGATGGCTACACCTTC
TRBD2	TRBV9	.	TRBJ2-1	CASSVSGKDNEQFF	TGTGCCAGCAGCGTTAGCGGGAAGGACAATGAGCAGTTCTTC
.	TRBV6-6	.	TRBJ2-6	CASSPTGLLSGANVLTF	TGTGCCAGCAGTCCGACAGGCCTCCTCTCTGGGGCCAACGTCCTGACTTTC
TRBD1	TRBV29-1	.	TRBJ2-7	CSVEERTGNYEQYF	TGCAGCGTTGAAGAGAGGACAGGGAACTACGAGCAGTACTTC
.	TRBV7-6	once	TRBJ1-6	CASSLEQSESPLHF	TGTGCCAGCAGCTTAGAACAGTCAGAGTCACCCCTCCACTTT
TRBD1	TRBV10-3	.	TRBJ1-2	CAISEPDRGLGYTF	TGTGCCATCAGTGAGCCCGACAGGGGGCTTGGCTACACCTTC
TRBD1	TRBV18	.	TRBJ2-2	CASSTGGGTGELFF	TGTGCCAGCTCAACAGGGGGCGGCACCGGGGAGCTGTTTTTT
.	TRBV20-1	.	TRBJ2-1	CSASDGSEQFF	TGCAGTGCTTCCGATGGCAGTGAGCAGTTCTTC
.	TRBV6-4	.	TRBJ1-1	CASSVNRQGFTEAFF	TGTGCCAGCAGTGTTAATCGGCAGGGGTTTACTGAAGCTTTCTTT
.	TRBV7-2	.	TRBJ1-2	CASSLALEGGYTF	TGTGCCAGCAGCTTAGCTTTGGAGGGTGGCTACACCTTC
.	TRBV5-1	.	TRBJ2-1	CASSLDGGSYNEQFF	TGCGCCAGCAGCTTGGACGGGGGCTCCTACAATGAGCAGTTCTTC
.	TRBV7-2	.	TRBJ2-1	CASSLEGRSYNEQFF	TGTGCCAGCAGCTTAGAGGGGCGGTCCTACAATGAGCAGTTCTTC
TRBD1	TRBV2	few	TRBJ2-5	CASSETRQGLETQYF	TGTGCCAGCAGTGAAACAAGACAGGGTTTGGAGACCCAGTACTTC
TRBD1	TRBV19	.	TRBJ1-1	CASSITGVSEAFF	TGTGCCAGTAGTATTACAGGGGTCTCTGAAGCTTTCTTT